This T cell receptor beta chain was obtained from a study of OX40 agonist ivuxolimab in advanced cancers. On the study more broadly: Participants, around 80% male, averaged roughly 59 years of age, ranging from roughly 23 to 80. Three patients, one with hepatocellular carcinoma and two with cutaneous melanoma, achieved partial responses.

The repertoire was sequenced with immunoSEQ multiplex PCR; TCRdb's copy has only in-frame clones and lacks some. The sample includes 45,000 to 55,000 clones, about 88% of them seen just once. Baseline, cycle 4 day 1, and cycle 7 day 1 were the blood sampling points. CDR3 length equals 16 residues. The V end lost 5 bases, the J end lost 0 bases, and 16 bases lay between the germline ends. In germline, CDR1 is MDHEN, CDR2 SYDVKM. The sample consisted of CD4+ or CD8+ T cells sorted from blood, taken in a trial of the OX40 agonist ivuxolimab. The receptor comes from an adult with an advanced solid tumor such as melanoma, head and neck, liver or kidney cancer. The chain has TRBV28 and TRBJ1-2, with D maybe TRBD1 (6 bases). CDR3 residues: CASSHTRYRANYGYTF. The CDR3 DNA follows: TGTGCCAGCAGTCACACACGATACAGGGCTAACTATGGCTACACCTTC.